This T cell receptor (beta chain) comes out of a study of blood T cell repertoires in COVID-19 (dated by TCRdb to about 2020). In the study overall: The collaborator samples originated in the United States, Italy and Spain and spanned the acute and convalescent phases of COVID-19. The material from the prospective study consisted of cDNA or gDNA derived from T cells, B-cell-depleted T cells, or PBMCs. Subjects who had been exposed to COVID-19, were actively infected with it, or had recovered from it provided the deeply sampled blood TCRbeta repertoires that made up the dataset. The repertoires were made available in a free public database intended to serve as a resource for research on the immune response to SARS-CoV-2. Samples were obtained from the ongoing ImmuneRACE study (first 160 participants) and from 950 to 1,500 subjects provided by 6 global collaborators. Sample metadata almost always included a de-identified subject ID, COVID-19 status, age in years and sex. Where HLA class I and class II types were available, the types were taken from metadata supplied by the sample provider, not from assay-based typing. The study at large found these results: Clinical and demographic metadata were provided uncurated, with the amount varying by source and participant.

This clone has just a few counts. The specificity of this receptor is unknown. One base away there is no much larger clone; base qualities are not given. TCRbeta CDR3 regions were amplified from genomic DNA by means of the immunoSEQ Assay, a bias-controlled multiplex PCR. The paper's data handling went like this. Nucleated cell counts per sample were estimated from amplification of reference gene primers within the assay. Sequence reads were collapsed and filtered to measure the absolute abundance of every unique TCRbeta CDR3 rearrangement. For each sample, productive Simpson clonality was calculated as the square root of Simpson's diversity index over productive rearrangements. Sourced from immuneACCESS, this table was stored by TCRdb with only in-frame sequences that have V and J called. A share of the clones is absent; for the studies checked, an unresolved V gene accounts for under half, and the remainder has no known explanation. The V and J calls and clone size were taken over from that table, and D and trimming were inferred from the DNA. This sample gives 95,000 to 120,000 clones in total; about 85% of them show up just once. About 13% of the sample comes from the top ten.

The collaborating institutions used their own protocols to collect whole blood in K2EDTA tubes. For TCRbeta analysis, collaborators shipped samples as frozen whole blood, isolated PBMCs, or DNA extracted from either of those sample types. The junction shows trimming of 0 bases on V and 4 bases on J, plus 8 bases between the germline ends. Taken from the germline V gene, the CDR1 and CDR2 loops are SGHRS and YFSETQ. The CDR3, cysteine through phenylalanine, is 14 amino acids long. CDR3 DNA is the only sequence kept; it has 42 bases, read in frame from the first base. Here the chain combines TRBV5-1 and TRBJ1-3, with an unclear D gene assignment. Sequenced input: peripheral blood. The receptor's source is a human donor in a cohort sampled during active COVID-19. The nucleotide sequence reads as follows: TGCGCCAGCAGCTTGGCAGGTGCCGGAAACACCATATATTTT. Translated, this gives CASSLAGAGNTIYF.